This record covers a single T cell receptor beta chain. This record belongs to a study of blood T cell repertoires in COVID-19. Study-level information: Donors in the United States, Italy and Spain gave samples during acute or convalescent COVID-19. Sample material is recorded as cDNA or gDNA derived from T cells, B-cell-depleted T cells, or PBMCs.

The CDR3 is 15 amino acids. The germline V gene has CDR1 SGHVS and CDR2 FQNEAQ. J was trimmed by 5 bases and V by 4 bases; bases with no gene match: 7. The authors' processing: Amplification of reference gene primers provided the estimated nucleated cell counts. Assay: immunoSEQ multiplex PCR; the TCRdb copy retains only in-frame clones and omits some. V and J calls and clone size come straight from that table; D and trimming were deduced from the DNA. Of about 200,000 clones in the sample, about 87% were seen once. The V gene is TRBV7-8, the J gene TRBJ2-1, with 8 positions matching TRBD1. Sequencing was carried out using peripheral blood. The receptor was isolated from a man in his fifties or sixties with acute or convalescent COVID-19. CDR3 bases: TGTGCCAGCAGCTCCAGGACAGGGCCGAACAATGAGCAGTTCTTC. Its protein is CASSSRTGPNNEQFF.